This section outlines one T cell receptor beta chain sequence together with its context. CDR3 length: 14 residues. Germline assignment: CDR1 MDHEN and CDR2 SYDVKM. V lost 8 bases and J lost 6; bases outside the gene matches: 12. The sample belongs to a study of T cell changes during pregnancy in multiple sclerosis. The assay was immunoSEQ multiplex PCR, and TCRdb's table has in-frame clones only and misses some. The data hold fewer than 75,000 clones, with around 90% observed a single time. The chain has TRBV28 and TRBJ2-7, with 8 bases fitting TRBD2. The sequencing here drew on peripheral blood, taken after pregnancy. The receptor comes from a female donor in good health, enrolled as a control in a pregnancy study. The CDR3 coding sequence is TGTGCCAGCTCCTCCGGGAGGGAGGCAGGCGAGCAGTACTTC. Protein sequence: CASSSGREAGEQYF.